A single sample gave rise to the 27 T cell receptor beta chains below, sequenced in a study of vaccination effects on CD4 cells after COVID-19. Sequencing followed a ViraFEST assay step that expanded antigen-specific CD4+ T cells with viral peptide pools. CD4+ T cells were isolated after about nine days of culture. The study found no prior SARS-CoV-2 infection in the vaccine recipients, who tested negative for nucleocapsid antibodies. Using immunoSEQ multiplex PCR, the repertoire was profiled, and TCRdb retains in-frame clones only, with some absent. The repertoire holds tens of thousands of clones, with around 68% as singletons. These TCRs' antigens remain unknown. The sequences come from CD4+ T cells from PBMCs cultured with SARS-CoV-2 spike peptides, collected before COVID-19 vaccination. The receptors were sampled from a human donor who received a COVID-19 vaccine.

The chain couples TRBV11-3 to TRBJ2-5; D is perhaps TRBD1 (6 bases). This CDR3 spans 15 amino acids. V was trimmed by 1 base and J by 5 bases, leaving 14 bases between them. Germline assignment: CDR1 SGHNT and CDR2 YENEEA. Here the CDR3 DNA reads TGTGCCAGCAGCTTAGGCACAGGGAAGGCGGAGACCCAGTACTTC. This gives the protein CASSLGTGKAETQYF.

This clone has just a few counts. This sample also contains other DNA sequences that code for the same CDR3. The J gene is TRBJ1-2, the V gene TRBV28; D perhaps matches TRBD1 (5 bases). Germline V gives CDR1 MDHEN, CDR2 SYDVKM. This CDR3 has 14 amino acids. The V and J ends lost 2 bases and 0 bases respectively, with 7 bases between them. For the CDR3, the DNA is TGTGCCAGCAGTTTACCGGGGCCTAACTATGGCTACACCTTC. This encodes CASSLPGPNYGYTF.

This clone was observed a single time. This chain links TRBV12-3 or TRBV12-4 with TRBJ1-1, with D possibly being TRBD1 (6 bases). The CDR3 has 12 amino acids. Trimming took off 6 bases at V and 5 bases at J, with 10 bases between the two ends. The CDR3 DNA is TGTGCCAGCAGCGATAGGGGGACTGAAGCTTTCTTT. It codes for CASSDRGTEAFF.

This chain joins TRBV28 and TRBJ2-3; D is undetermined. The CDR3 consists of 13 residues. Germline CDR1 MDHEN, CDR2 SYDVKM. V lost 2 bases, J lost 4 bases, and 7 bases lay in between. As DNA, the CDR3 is TGTGCCAGCAGTTTAGTATCGGCAGATACGCAGTATTTT. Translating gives CASSLVSADTQYF. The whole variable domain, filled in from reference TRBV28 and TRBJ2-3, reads DVKVTQSSRYLVKRTGEKVFLECVQDMDHENMFWYRQDPGLGLRLIYFSYDVKMKEKGDIPEGYSVSREKKERFSLILESASTNQTSMYLCASSLVSADTQYFGPGTRLTVL.

The DNA of the CDR3 is TGTGCCAGCAGCCCCCACCTACTCACAGATACGCAGTATTTT. Translation gives CASSPHLLTDTQYF. The chain couples TRBV9 to TRBJ2-3, with D unresolved. CDR1 and CDR2 (germline): SGDLS, YYNGEE. V was clipped by 4 bases and J by 2 bases, with 11 bases between them. The CDR3 loop spans 14 amino acids.

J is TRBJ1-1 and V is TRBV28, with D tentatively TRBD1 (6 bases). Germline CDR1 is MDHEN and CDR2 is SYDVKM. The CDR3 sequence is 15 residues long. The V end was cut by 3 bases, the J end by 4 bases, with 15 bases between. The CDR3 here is CASSLGGQKGTEAFF. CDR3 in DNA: TGTGCCAGCAGTTTGGGGGGCCAGAAAGGCACTGAAGCTTTCTTT. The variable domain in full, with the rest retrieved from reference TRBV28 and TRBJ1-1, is DVKVTQSSRYLVKRTGEKVFLECVQDMDHENMFWYRQDPGLGLRLIYFSYDVKMKEKGDIPEGYSVSREKKERFSLILESASTNQTSMYLCASSLGGQKGTEAFFGQGTRLTVV.

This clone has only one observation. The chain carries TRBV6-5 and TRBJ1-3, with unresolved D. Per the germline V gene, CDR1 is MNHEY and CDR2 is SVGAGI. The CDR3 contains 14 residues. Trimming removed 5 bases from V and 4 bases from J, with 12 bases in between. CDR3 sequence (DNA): TGTGCCAGCAGTACGCGAAGCCGGGGAAACACCATATATTTT. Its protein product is CASSTRSRGNTIYF.

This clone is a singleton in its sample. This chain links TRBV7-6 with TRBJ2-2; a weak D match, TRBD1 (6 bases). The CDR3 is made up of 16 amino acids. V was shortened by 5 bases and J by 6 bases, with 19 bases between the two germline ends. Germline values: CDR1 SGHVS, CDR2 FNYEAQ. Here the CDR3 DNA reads TGTGCCAGCAGCGCGTTGACAGGTTTGCCTGCCGGGGAGCTGTTTTTT. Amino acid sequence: CASSALTGLPAGELFF.

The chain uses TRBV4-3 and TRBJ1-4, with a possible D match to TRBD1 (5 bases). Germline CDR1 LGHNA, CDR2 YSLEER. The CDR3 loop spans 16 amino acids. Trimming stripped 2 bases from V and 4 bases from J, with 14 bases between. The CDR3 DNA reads TGCGCCAGCAGCCAATCTCCGGGACGGGGTAATGAAAAACTGTTTTTT. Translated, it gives CASSQSPGRGNEKLFF.

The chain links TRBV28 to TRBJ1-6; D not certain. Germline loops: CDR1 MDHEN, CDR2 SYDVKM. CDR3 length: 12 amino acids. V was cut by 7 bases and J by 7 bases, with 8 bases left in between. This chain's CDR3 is CASKEWNSPLHF. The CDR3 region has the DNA TGTGCCAGCAAGGAGTGGAATTCACCCCTCCACTTT.

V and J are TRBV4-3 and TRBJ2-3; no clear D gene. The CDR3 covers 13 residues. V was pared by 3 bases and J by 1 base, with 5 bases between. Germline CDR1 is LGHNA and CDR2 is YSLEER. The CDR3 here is CASSHRGTDTQYF. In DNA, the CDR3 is TGCGCCAGCAGCCACCGGGGCACAGATACGCAGTATTTT.

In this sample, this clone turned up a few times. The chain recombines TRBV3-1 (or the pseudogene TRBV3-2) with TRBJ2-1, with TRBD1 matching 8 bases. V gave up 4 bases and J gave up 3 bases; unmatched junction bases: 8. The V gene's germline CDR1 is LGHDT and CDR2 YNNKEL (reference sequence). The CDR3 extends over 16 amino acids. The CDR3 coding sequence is TGTGCCAGCAGCCGCCGGGACAGGTCCCACTACAATGAGCAGTTCTTC. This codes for CASSRRDRSHYNEQFF.

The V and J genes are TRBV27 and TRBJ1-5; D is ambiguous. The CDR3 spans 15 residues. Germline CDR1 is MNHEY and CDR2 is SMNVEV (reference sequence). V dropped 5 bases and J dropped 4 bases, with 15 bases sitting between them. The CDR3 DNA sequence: TGTGCCAGCAGTCCCTCTCGGGTTCGGAATCAGCCCCAGCATTTT. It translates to CASSPSRVRNQPQHF.

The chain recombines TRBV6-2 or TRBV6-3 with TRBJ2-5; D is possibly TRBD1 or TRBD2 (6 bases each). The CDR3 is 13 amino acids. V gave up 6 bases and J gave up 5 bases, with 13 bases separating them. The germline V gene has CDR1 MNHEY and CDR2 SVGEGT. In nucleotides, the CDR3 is TGTGCCAGCAGCTGGGGGGCCGGGGAGACCCAGTACTTC. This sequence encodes CASSWGAGETQYF.

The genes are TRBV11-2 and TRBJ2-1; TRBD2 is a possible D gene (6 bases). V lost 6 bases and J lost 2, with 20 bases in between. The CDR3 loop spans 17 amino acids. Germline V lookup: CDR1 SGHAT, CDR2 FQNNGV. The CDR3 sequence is CASSRGRRGSPYNEQFF. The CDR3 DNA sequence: TGTGCCAGCAGTCGGGGGAGGCGGGGAAGTCCCTACAATGAGCAGTTCTTC.

The CDR3 DNA is TGTGCCAGCAGGCCGACCGGGACCTACGAGCAGTACTTC. Amino acid sequence: CASRPTGTYEQYF. This sequence joins TRBV6-5 and TRBJ2-7, with D possibly TRBD2 on 5 matching bases. Germline V CDR1 and CDR2: MNHEY, SVGAGI. This CDR3 is built from 13 residues. V lost 6 bases, J lost 2 bases, and 11 bases lay in between.

CDR3 nucleotides: TGTGCCAGCCAACGTCGACAGGGGAGCAACACCGGGGAGCTGTTTTTT. Its protein product is CASQRRQGSNTGELFF. This chain joins TRBV6-6 and TRBJ2-2; the match to TRBD1 covers 8 bases. CDR1 is MNHNY, CDR2 SVGAGI, per germline (reference sequence). The CDR3 is 16 residues long. V lost 8 bases, J lost 2 bases, and 10 bases stayed unmatched.

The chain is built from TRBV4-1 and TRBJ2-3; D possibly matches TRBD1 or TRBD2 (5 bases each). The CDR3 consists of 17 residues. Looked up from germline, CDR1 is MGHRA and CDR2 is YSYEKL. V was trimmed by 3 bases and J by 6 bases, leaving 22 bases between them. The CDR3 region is CASSHGRRDRHKDTQYF. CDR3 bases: TGCGCCAGCAGCCACGGGCGTCGGGACCGCCATAAGGATACGCAGTATTTT.

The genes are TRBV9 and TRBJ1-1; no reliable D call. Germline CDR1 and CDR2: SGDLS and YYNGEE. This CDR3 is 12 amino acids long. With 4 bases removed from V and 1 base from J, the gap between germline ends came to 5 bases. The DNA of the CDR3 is TGTGCCAGCAGCCCCCAGAACACTGAAGCTTTCTTT. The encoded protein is CASSPQNTEAFF.

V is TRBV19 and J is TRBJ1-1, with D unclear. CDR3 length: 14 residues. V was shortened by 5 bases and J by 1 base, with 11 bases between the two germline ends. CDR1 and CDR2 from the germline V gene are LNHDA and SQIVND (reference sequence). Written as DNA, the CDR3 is TGTGCCAGTAGTCCCCATCCACGGAACACTGAAGCTTTCTTT. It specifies CASSPHPRNTEAFF.

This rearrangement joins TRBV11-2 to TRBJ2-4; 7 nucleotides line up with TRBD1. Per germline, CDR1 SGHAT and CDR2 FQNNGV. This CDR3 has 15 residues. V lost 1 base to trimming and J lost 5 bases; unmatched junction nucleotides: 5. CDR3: CASSLALGTENIQYF. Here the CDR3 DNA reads TGTGCCAGCAGCTTAGCTTTGGGGACAGAAAACATTCAGTACTTC.

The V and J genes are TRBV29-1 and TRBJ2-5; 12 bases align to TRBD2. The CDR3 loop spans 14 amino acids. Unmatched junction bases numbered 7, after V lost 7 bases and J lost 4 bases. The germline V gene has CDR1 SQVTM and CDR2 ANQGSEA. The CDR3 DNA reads TGCAGCGCATCTCAGACTAGCGGGAGAGAGACCCAGTACTTC. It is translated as CSASQTSGRETQYF.

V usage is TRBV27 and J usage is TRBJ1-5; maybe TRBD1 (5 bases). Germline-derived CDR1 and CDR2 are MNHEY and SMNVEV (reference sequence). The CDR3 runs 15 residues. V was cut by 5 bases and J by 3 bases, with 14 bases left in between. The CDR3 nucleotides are TGTGCCAGCAGTCAATACGACAGAGACAATCAGCCCCAGCATTTT. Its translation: CASSQYDRDNQPQHF.

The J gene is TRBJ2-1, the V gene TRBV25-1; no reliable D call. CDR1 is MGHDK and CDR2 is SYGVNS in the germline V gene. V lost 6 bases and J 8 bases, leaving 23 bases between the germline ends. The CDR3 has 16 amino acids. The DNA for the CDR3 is TGTGCCAGCAGCTCCACACGACTTAGGCCCGGTGATGAGCAGTTCTTC. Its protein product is CASSSTRLRPGDEQFF.

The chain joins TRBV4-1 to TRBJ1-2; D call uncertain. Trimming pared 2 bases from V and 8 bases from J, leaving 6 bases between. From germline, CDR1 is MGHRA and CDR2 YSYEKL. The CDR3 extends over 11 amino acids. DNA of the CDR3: TGCGCCAGCAGCCAAATGGGGGGCTACACCTTC. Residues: CASSQMGGYTF.

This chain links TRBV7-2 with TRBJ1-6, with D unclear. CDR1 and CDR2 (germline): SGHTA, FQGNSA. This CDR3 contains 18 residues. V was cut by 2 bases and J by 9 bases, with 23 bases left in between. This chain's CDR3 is CASSLRFKTPDRISPLHF. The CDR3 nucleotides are TGTGCCAGCAGCTTAAGGTTTAAAACTCCGGATAGGATTTCACCCCTCCACTTT.

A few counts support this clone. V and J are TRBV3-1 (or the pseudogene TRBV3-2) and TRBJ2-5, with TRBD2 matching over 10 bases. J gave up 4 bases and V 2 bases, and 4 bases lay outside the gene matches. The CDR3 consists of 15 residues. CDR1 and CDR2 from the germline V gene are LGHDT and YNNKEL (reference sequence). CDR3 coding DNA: TGTGCCAGCAGCCAATCCCGACTAGCGGGAGAGACCCAGTACTTC. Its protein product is CASSQSRLAGETQYF.